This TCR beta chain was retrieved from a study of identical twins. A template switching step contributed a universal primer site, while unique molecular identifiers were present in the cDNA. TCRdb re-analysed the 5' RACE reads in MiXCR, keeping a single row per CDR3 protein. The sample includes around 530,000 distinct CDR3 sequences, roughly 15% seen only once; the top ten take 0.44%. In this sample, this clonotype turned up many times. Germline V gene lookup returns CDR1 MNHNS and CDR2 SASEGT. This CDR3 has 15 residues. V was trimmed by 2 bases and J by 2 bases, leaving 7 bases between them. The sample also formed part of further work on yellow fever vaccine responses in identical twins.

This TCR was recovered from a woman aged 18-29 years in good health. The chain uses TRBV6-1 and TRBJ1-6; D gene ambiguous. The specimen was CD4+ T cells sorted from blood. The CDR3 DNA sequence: TGTGCCAGCAGTGAAAGCAGTGCCTATAATTCACCCCTCCACTTT. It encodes CASSESSAYNSPLHF.